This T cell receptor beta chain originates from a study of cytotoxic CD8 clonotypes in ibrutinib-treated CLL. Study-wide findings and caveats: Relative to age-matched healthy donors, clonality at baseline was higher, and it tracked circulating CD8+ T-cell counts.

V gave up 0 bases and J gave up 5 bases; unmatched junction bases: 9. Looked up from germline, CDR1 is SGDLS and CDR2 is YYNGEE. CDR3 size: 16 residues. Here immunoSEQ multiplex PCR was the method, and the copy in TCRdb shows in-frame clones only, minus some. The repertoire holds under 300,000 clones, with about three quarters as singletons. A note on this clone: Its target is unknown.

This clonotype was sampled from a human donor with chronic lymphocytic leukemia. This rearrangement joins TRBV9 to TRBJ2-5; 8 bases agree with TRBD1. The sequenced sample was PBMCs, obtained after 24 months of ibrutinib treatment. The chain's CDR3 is CASSVAGTGHGETQYF. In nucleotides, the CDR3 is TGTGCCAGCAGCGTAGCCGGGACAGGCCATGGGGAGACCCAGTACTTC.